Presented here are 29 T cell receptor beta chains from one specimen sequenced in a study of cytomegalovirus exposure and HLA in healthy donors. Amplification used 60 Vbeta primers and 13 Jbeta primers. Method: immunoSEQ multiplex PCR; TCRdb's copy keeps in-frame clones and lacks some. Here the sample spans hundreds of thousands of clones, around two thirds being singletons. Material: PBMCs. The receptors were gathered from a female donor in good health and CMV-seronegative.

The genes are TRBV5-6 and TRBJ2-2; TRBD2 matches at 9 bases. Germline lookup yields CDR1 SGHDT and CDR2 YYEEEE. V lost 2 bases, J lost 6 bases, and 8 bases stayed unmatched. This CDR3 has 16 residues. Here the CDR3 reads CASSLAGGKGAGELFF. CDR3 nucleotides: TGTGCCAGCAGCTTAGCGGGAGGTAAAGGCGCCGGGGAGCTGTTTTTT.

The chain couples TRBV5-6 to TRBJ2-7, with 10 bases aligning to TRBD1. Germline V lookup: CDR1 SGHDT, CDR2 YYEEEE. This CDR3 is built from 14 residues. After removal of 4 bases from V and 2 bases from J, the junction contained 3 bases not matched to a gene. Here the CDR3 reads CASSRDRGPYEQYF. In nucleotides, the CDR3 is TGTGCCAGCAGCCGCGACAGGGGGCCCTACGAGCAGTACTTC. The full variable domain, its missing parts supplied by reference TRBV5-6 and TRBJ2-7, is DAGVTQSPTHLIKTRGQQVTLRCSPKSGHDTVSWYQQALGQGPQFIFQYYEEEERQRGNFPDRFSGHQFPNYSSELNVNALLLGDSALYLCASSRDRGPYEQYFGPGTRLTVT.

The V gene is TRBV2, the J gene TRBJ2-7, with 8 bases aligning to TRBD1. Germline V gives CDR1 SNHLY, CDR2 FYNNEI. This CDR3 contains 14 residues. Trimming removed 8 bases from V and 5 bases from J; junction bases left unmatched: 11. The CDR3 DNA sequence: TGTGCCAGCTTGCTGGGGACAGGTGGTAACGAGCAGTACTTC. Its translation is CASLLGTGGNEQYF.

In its sample, this clone was seen once. V is TRBV18 and J is TRBJ2-2, with unresolved D. The CDR3 has 13 residues. The V end lost 2 bases, the J end lost 6 bases, and 7 bases lay between the germline ends. Germline assignment: CDR1 KGHSH and CDR2 LQKENI. The CDR3 protein is CASSPLEAGELFF. Written as DNA, the CDR3 is TGTGCCAGCTCACCATTAGAAGCCGGGGAGCTGTTTTTT.

The CDR3 DNA is TGTGCCTGGAGTGTTGGACAACTCTCTGGAAACACCATATATTTT. Translated: CAWSVGQLSGNTIYF. This rearrangement joins TRBV30 to TRBJ1-3; tentatively, D is TRBD1 (5 bases). V was trimmed by 0 bases and J by 0 bases, leaving 9 bases between them. Germline-derived CDR1 and CDR2 are GTSNPN and SVGIG (reference sequence). This CDR3 contains 15 residues.

The chain combines TRBV5-6 with TRBJ2-7; D is unresolved. Trimming took off 4 bases at V and 2 bases at J, with 10 bases between the two ends. Germline values: CDR1 SGHDT, CDR2 YYEEEE. The CDR3 is 13 residues long. CDR3 region: CASSTGTAYEQYF. CDR3 in DNA: TGTGCCAGCAGCACTGGAACAGCCTACGAGCAGTACTTC.

The CDR3 sequence: CSARTRAAQFF. DNA for the CDR3: TGCAGTGCTAGGACACGAGCCGCGCAGTTCTTC. V usage is TRBV20-1 and J usage is TRBJ2-1; D uncertain. CDR1 is DFQATT, CDR2 SNEGSKA, per germline (reference sequence). The CDR3 consists of 11 residues. V was shortened by 3 bases and J by 12 bases, with 12 bases between the two germline ends.

This clone was detected only a few times. The chain is built from TRBV28 and TRBJ1-2; 8 bases match TRBD1. Germline V gives CDR1 MDHEN, CDR2 SYDVKM. The CDR3 sequence is 14 residues long. Trimming cost V 5 bases and J 4 bases; bases outside gene matches: 6. The CDR3 sequence: CASSPLDRGYGYTF. The CDR3 DNA is TGTGCCAGCAGTCCATTAGACAGGGGCTATGGCTACACCTTC.

The chain is built from TRBV27 and TRBJ2-7; TRBD1 matches 11 bases. The ends lost 4 bases at V and 5 bases at J; junction bases unmatched: 4. Germline CDR1 is MNHEY and CDR2 is SMNVEV (reference sequence). The CDR3 is 14 amino acids. For the CDR3, the DNA is TGTGCCAGCAGTTGGACAGGGGGCGCGAACGAGCAGTACTTC. Its translation is CASSWTGGANEQYF.

The chain employs TRBV9 and TRBJ1-5, with 7 bases that match TRBD1. The germline V gene has CDR1 SGDLS and CDR2 YYNGEE. The CDR3 contains 15 residues. V lost 4 bases, J lost 7 bases, and 11 bases stayed unmatched. The CDR3 DNA follows: TGTGCCAGCAGCCCCACTACAGGGGCCTGGCAGCCCCAGCATTTT. Its protein is CASSPTTGAWQPQHF.

This clone came up a few times. The J gene is TRBJ2-1, the V gene TRBV23-1, with D possibly TRBD2 on 5 matching bases. TRBV23-1 is given ORF status, its function remaining uncertain. The CDR3 length is 16 residues. The ends were cut back, 4 bases at V and 3 bases at J, with 16 bases in the middle. CDR3 nucleotide sequence: TGCGCCAGCAGTCCTGGAGGCGGGCCCCGCTACAATGAGCAGTTCTTC. Protein sequence: CASSPGGGPRYNEQFF.

This clone was found a few times. This sequence joins TRBV19 and TRBJ2-3, with 8 bases matching TRBD1. Looked up from germline, CDR1 is LNHDA and CDR2 is SQIVND (reference sequence). Germline trimming cut 4 bases from V and 3 bases from J; bases unmatched to any gene: 6. This CDR3 contains 15 residues. For the CDR3, the DNA is TGTGCCAGTAGTAGCGTCAGGGGGCATACAGATACGCAGTATTTT. This translates into CASSSVRGHTDTQYF.

CDR3 loop: CASSAGTGVPGELFF. The CDR3 nucleotides are TGTGCCAGCAGTGCCGGGACAGGGGTTCCCGGGGAGCTGTTTTTT. This chain links TRBV6-6 with TRBJ2-2; 10 nucleotides align to TRBD1. The trim removed 5 bases at V and 6 bases at J, leaving 6 bases unmatched. This CDR3 has 15 residues. Germline V CDR1 and CDR2: MNHNY, SVGAGI (reference sequence).

The V call is TRBV7-6, the J call TRBJ1-1, with D unclear. CDR1 and CDR2 from the germline V gene are SGHVS and FNYEAQ. The CDR3 length is 13 residues. Deletions cut 4 bases from V and 2 bases from J, with 8 bases between. CDR3: CASSYGVNTEAFF. The CDR3 coding sequence is TGTGCCAGCAGCTACGGTGTAAACACTGAAGCTTTCTTT.

The chain has TRBV28 and TRBJ2-7, with TRBD1 matching 9 bases. This CDR3 contains 17 residues. Germline CDR1 is MDHEN and CDR2 is SYDVKM. J was trimmed by 6 bases and V by 5 bases; bases with no gene match: 17. CDR3 in DNA: TGTGCCAGCAGTCCTGTGGGGGGACAGGGTTTTTTTGGCGAGCAGTACTTC. Translated: CASSPVGGQGFFGEQYF.

In regard to this clone: Compared with germline, one end of the junction differs, possibly owing to a read error. J is TRBJ2-1 and V is TRBV11-1, with TRBD2 matching over 12 bases. The germline V gene has CDR1 SGHAT and CDR2 FQDESV (reference sequence). This CDR3 has 15 residues. The CDR3 is CASSYLAGGDNGQFF. CDR3 in DNA: TGTGCCAGCAGCTATCTAGCGGGAGGGGACAATGGGCAGTTCTTC.

The rearrangement links TRBV5-5 to TRBJ2-1, with 8 bases lining up with TRBD1. CDR3 length: 13 residues. The germline gives CDR1 SGHKS, CDR2 YYEKEE (reference sequence). V shed 3 bases and J 5 bases; nucleotides not matched to a gene: 1. The CDR3 DNA sequence: TGTGCCAGCAGCTCGGACAGGGACAATGAGCAGTTCTTC. Its protein is CASSSDRDNEQFF.

This clone was counted only a few times. The J gene is TRBJ2-7, the V gene TRBV5-1; 7 bases are a match to TRBD1. J was trimmed by 2 bases and V by 0 bases; bases with no gene match: 5. The CDR3 covers 15 residues. Germline assignment: CDR1 SGHRS and CDR2 YFSETQ. In DNA form, the CDR3 reads TGCGCCAGCAGCTTGGGGACAGGTCGCGCCTACGAGCAGTACTTC. Its translation is CASSLGTGRAYEQYF.

J is TRBJ1-4 and V is TRBV5-6; unclear D gene. This CDR3 spans 16 amino acids. Germline CDR1 is SGHDT and CDR2 is YYEEEE. Trimming removed 1 base from V and 6 bases from J, with 16 bases in between. The CDR3 loop reads CASSLYRQRVDEKLFF. The CDR3 DNA is TGTGCCAGCAGCTTGTATCGGCAGCGAGTAGATGAAAAACTGTTTTTT. The complete variable domain, with remaining parts taken from reference TRBV5-6 and TRBJ1-4, reads DAGVTQSPTHLIKTRGQQVTLRCSPKSGHDTVSWYQQALGQGPQFIFQYYEEEERQRGNFPDRFSGHQFPNYSSELNVNALLLGDSALYLCASSLYRQRVDEKLFFGSGTQLSVL.

This sequence joins TRBV6-1 and TRBJ1-5, with TRBD1 matching 9 bases. This CDR3 spans 14 amino acids. CDR1 and CDR2 from the germline V gene are MNHNS and SASEGT. With 10 bases clipped from V and 3 bases from J, the junction kept 7 bases outside the gene matches. CDR3 nucleotides: TGTGCCACAAAGGGACAGGGAAACAATCAGCCCCAGCATTTT. This gives the protein CATKGQGNNQPQHF.

The sample holds a few counts of this clone. The rearrangement uses TRBV18 and TRBJ1-4, with 9 bases lining up with TRBD1. V was clipped by 2 bases and J by 4 bases; unmatched bases: 8. This CDR3 contains 17 residues. The germline V gene encodes CDR1 KGHSH and CDR2 LQKENI. CDR3: CASSPTSGTGFNEKLFF. Here the CDR3 DNA reads TGTGCCAGCTCACCAACCTCCGGGACAGGGTTTAATGAAAAACTGTTTTTT.

This sequence joins TRBV7-3 and TRBJ2-1, with a possible D match to TRBD2 (5 bases). The CDR3 loop spans 15 amino acids. Germline CDR1 and CDR2: SGHTA and FQGTGA. Trimming pared 3 bases from V and 7 bases from J, leaving 16 bases between. In DNA, the CDR3 is TGTGCCAGCAGCTTGACGGCGGGCCCCTTGAATGAGCAGTTCTTC. Protein sequence: CASSLTAGPLNEQFF. Filled out from reference TRBV7-3 and TRBJ2-1, the complete variable domain reads GAGVSQTPSNKVTEKGKYVELRCDPISGHTALYWYRQSLGQGPEFLIYFQGTGAADDSGLPNDRFFAVRPEGSVSTLKIQRTERGDSAVYLCASSLTAGPLNEQFFGPGTRLTVL.

The chain joins TRBV4-1 to TRBJ2-2, with TRBD1 identical over 8 bases. V dropped 4 bases and J dropped 5; count of bases not matched to a gene: 6. Germline-derived CDR1 and CDR2 are MGHRA and YSYEKL. This CDR3 has 15 residues. CDR3 region: CASSLGQGGTGELFF. The CDR3 nucleotides read TGCGCCAGCAGCCTCGGACAGGGAGGAACCGGGGAGCTGTTTTTT.

The J gene is TRBJ2-7, the V gene TRBV10-3, with 10 positions matching TRBD1. The J segment lost 6 bases and the V segment lost 9 bases, leaving 5 bases of the junction unmatched. This CDR3 has 12 amino acids. Germline values: CDR1 ENHRY, CDR2 SYGVKD. CDR3 sequence reads: CAIGTGVPEQYF. The CDR3 coding sequence is TGTGCCATTGGGACAGGGGTCCCCGAGCAGTACTTC.

The genes are TRBV6-5 and TRBJ2-1, with 14 positions matching TRBD2. CDR3 length: 15 amino acids. Germline CDR1 is MNHEY and CDR2 is SVGAGI. The V gene end was trimmed by 5 bases and the J gene end by 7 bases; junction bases not matched to a gene: 4. The CDR3 is CASSGGLAGVNEQFF. For the CDR3, the DNA is TGTGCCAGCAGTGGGGGACTAGCGGGAGTAAATGAGCAGTTCTTC.

The chain recombines TRBV5-1 with TRBJ2-7; 8 bases are shared with TRBD2. Trimming at V came to 3 bases and at J to 5 bases, leaving 10 bases not matched to a gene. Germline V lookup: CDR1 SGHRS, CDR2 YFSETQ. The CDR3 totals 15 residues. The CDR3 DNA sequence: TGCGCCAGCAGCTCCCTCCCGGGAGGGGGGGACGAGCAGTACTTC. This codes for CASSSLPGGGDEQYF.

The genes are TRBV7-8 and TRBJ1-4, with D unresolved. In germline, CDR1 is SGHVS, CDR2 FQNEAQ. This CDR3 has 14 amino acids. V shed 1 base and J shed 10 bases, with 13 bases lying between them. The CDR3 sequence: CASSLGPKGGKLFF. The CDR3 bases are TGTGCCAGCAGCTTAGGGCCGAAAGGAGGAAAACTGTTTTTT.

The chain carries TRBV19 and TRBJ2-7, with 7 positions matching TRBD2. The length of the CDR3 is 16 residues. Germline loops: CDR1 LNHDA, CDR2 SQIVND (reference sequence). J was trimmed by 4 bases and V by 2 bases; bases with no gene match: 11. CDR3 DNA sequence: TGTGCCAGTAGTATACCCAGCGGGGCGGGAGTTTACGAGCAGTACTTC. Translation: CASSIPSGAGVYEQYF.

For this clone: A read error may produce the germline difference seen at one junction end. This rearrangement joins TRBV27 to TRBJ1-5; D might be TRBD1 (6 bases). Germline CDR1 is MNHEY and CDR2 is SMNVEV (reference sequence). The CDR3 totals 14 residues. The CDR3 sequence: CASSSTQGPQAQHF. The CDR3 nucleotides read TGTGCCAGCAGTTCGACGCAGGGGCCTCAGGCCCAGCATTTT.